The 20 T cell receptor beta chains reported below all come from one sample, sequenced in a study of T cells in Graves' hyperthyroidism and ophthalmopathy. Amplification of TCR beta CDR3 regions used RNA as the template. The HTBI primer set was used in a first-round RT-PCR of the TCR CDR3. MiXCR, run by TCRdb on the multiplex PCR reads, gives a single entry per CDR3 protein. The table has a few hundred thousand distinct CDR3 sequences, roughly 15% seen once. Sequencing input: blood. All receptors come from a woman aged 40 to 50 with Graves' ophthalmopathy.

This clonotype appeared many times. This chain joins TRBV4-1 and TRBJ2-7; D remains unclear. V was pared by 0 bases and J by 3 bases, with 6 bases between. The CDR3 has 13 amino acids. Germline V gene data show CDR1 as MGHRA and CDR2 as YSYEKL. As DNA, the CDR3 is TGCGCCAGCAGCCAAGATCCCTACTACGAGCAGTACTTC. Translating it yields CASSQDPYYEQYF.

The chain joins TRBV19 to TRBJ2-1; the match to TRBD2 covers 8 bases. The CDR3 contains 16 residues. The J segment lost 12 bases and the V segment lost 5 bases, leaving 18 bases of the junction unmatched. Germline values: CDR1 LNHDA, CDR2 SQIVND (reference sequence). CDR3 sequence (DNA): TGTGCCAGTAGTCGGGCGGGGGGCGCGGGAAGGGGCCGGCAGTTCTTC. It is translated as CASSRAGGAGRGRQFF.

The V and J genes are TRBV9 and TRBJ2-5; 10 nucleotides line up with TRBD2. Germline V gene data show CDR1 as SGDLS and CDR2 as YYNGEE. Germline trimming cut 4 bases from V and 5 bases from J; bases unmatched to any gene: 11. The CDR3 runs 16 residues. The CDR3: CASSTSGGVKGETQYF. CDR3 nucleotide sequence: TGTGCCAGCAGCACAAGCGGGGGGGTCAAGGGGGAGACCCAGTACTTC. The full variable domain, rest sourced from reference TRBV9 and TRBJ2-5, is DSGVTQTPKHLITATGQRVTLRCSPRSGDLSVYWYQQSLDQGLQFLIQYYNGEERAKGNILERFSAQQFPDLHSELNLSSLELGDSALYFCASSTSGGVKGETQYFGPGTRLLVL.

This clonotype was observed many times. This chain connects TRBV28 to TRBJ2-3; D gene unclear. Germline-derived CDR1 and CDR2 are MDHEN and SYDVKM. V was shortened by 8 bases and J by 7 bases, with 10 bases between the two germline ends. CDR3 size: 11 residues. CDR3 loop: CASHQHNTQYF. The CDR3, as DNA: TGTGCCAGCCATCAACACAATACGCAGTATTTT.

At least ten counts were recorded for this clonotype. This rearrangement joins TRBV28 to TRBJ2-7; 7 bases fit TRBD1. V was clipped by 3 bases and J by 6 bases; unmatched bases: 8. Germline CDR1 MDHEN, CDR2 SYDVKM. CDR3 length: 14 residues. The CDR3 region is CASSFDRVRTEQYF. CDR3 nucleotide sequence: TGTGCCAGCAGTTTTGACAGGGTCCGGACCGAGCAGTACTTC.

This clonotype was picked up many times. The chain has TRBV20-1 and TRBJ2-1; D call uncertain. Germline values: CDR1 DFQATT, CDR2 SNEGSKA (reference sequence). Trimming pared 3 bases from V and 6 bases from J, leaving 9 bases between. The CDR3 runs 12 residues. CDR3 sequence: CSARTQSNEQFF. The CDR3 DNA is TGCAGTGCTAGGACACAGTCCAATGAGCAGTTCTTC.

Ten or more counts support this clonotype. This chain connects TRBV11-2 to TRBJ2-1, with a weak D call TRBD2 (5 bases). V was shortened by 0 bases and J by 0 bases, with 6 bases between the two germline ends. Germline V CDR1 and CDR2: SGHAT, FQNNGV. The CDR3 covers 15 residues. The CDR3 bases are TGTGCCAGCAGCTTAGACGGAGGCTCCTACAATGAGCAGTTCTTC. Protein product: CASSLDGGSYNEQFF.

The sample holds many counts of this clonotype. The chain combines TRBV7-9 with TRBJ2-1; TRBD2 matches at 8 bases. Per germline, CDR1 SEHNR and CDR2 FQNEAQ (reference sequence). V lost 5 bases to trimming and J lost 3 bases; unmatched junction nucleotides: 15. This CDR3 comprises 18 residues. Here the CDR3 reads CASSVVQSRGALYNEQFF. CDR3 DNA: TGTGCCAGCAGCGTAGTACAGTCGCGGGGGGCCCTCTACAATGAGCAGTTCTTC.

This clonotype was picked up many times. The chain uses TRBV2 and TRBJ1-2, with 8 bases matching TRBD1. V gave up 7 bases and J gave up 8 bases; unmatched junction bases: 3. This CDR3 region has 11 residues. CDR1 and CDR2 (germline): SNHLY, FYNNEI. The CDR3: CASITGGGYTF. In DNA form, the CDR3 reads TGTGCCAGCATTACAGGGGGAGGCTACACCTTC. Variable domain in full (rest from reference TRBV2 and TRBJ1-2): EPEVTQTPSHQVTQMGQEVILRCVPISNHLYFYWYRQILGQKVEFLVSFYNNEISEKSEIFDDQFSVERPDGSNFTLKIRSTKLEDSAMYFCASITGGGYTFGSGTRLTVV.

The chain has TRBV2 and TRBJ1-1, with D possibly TRBD1 on 5 matching bases. The germline V and J ends were trimmed by 7 bases and 1 base, with 13 bases remaining between them. The CDR3 covers 14 residues. In germline, CDR1 is SNHLY, CDR2 FYNNEI. The CDR3 bases are TGTGCCAGCACCCGACAGCGGGAGAACACTGAAGCTTTCTTT. It is translated as CASTRQRENTEAFF. The full variable domain, completed using reference TRBV2 and TRBJ1-1, is EPEVTQTPSHQVTQMGQEVILRCVPISNHLYFYWYRQILGQKVEFLVSFYNNEISEKSEIFDDQFSVERPDGSNFTLKIRSTKLEDSAMYFCASTRQRENTEAFFGQGTRLTVV.

In its sample, this clonotype was seen many times. The chain employs TRBV6-1 and TRBJ1-3; 7 bases align to TRBD1. CDR1 MNHNS and CDR2 SASEGT come from the germline V gene. The length of the CDR3 is 16 residues. Trimming took 6 bases from V and 0 from J; bases not matched to a gene: 8. CDR3 residues: CASSRTGANSGNTIYF. The DNA for the CDR3 is TGTGCCAGCAGCCGTACAGGGGCCAACTCTGGAAACACCATATATTTT.

The chain employs TRBV20-1 and TRBJ2-3, with D maybe TRBD2 (6 bases). Germline loops: CDR1 DFQATT, CDR2 SNEGSKA (reference sequence). V lost 6 bases and J lost 3, with 7 bases in between. This CDR3 has 11 amino acids. The CDR3 region is CSAGGTDTQYF. For the CDR3, the DNA is TGCAGTGCGGGGGGAACAGATACGCAGTATTTT.

The genes are TRBV2 and TRBJ1-5; a possible D gene is TRBD1 (5 bases). This CDR3 has 14 amino acids. Looked up from germline, CDR1 is SNHLY and CDR2 is FYNNEI. Deletions cut 8 bases from V and 0 bases from J, with 11 bases between. CDR3 protein: CASGWGGSNQPQHF. The DNA for the CDR3 is TGTGCCAGCGGTTGGGGCGGTAGCAATCAGCCCCAGCATTTT.

This clonotype was counted ten times or more. The rearrangement links TRBV19 to TRBJ1-6; 7 nucleotides match TRBD1. CDR1 LNHDA and CDR2 SQIVND come from the germline V gene (reference sequence). J gave up 11 bases and V 5 bases, and 9 bases lay outside the gene matches. The CDR3 sequence is 14 residues long. The CDR3 spells CASSATTGFAPLHF. In nucleotides, the CDR3 is TGTGCCAGTAGTGCGACGACAGGGTTCGCACCCCTCCACTTT. Combining the CDR3 with reference TRBV19 and TRBJ1-6 gives the whole variable domain DGGITQSPKYLFRKEGQNVTLSCEQNLNHDAMYWYRQDPGQGLRLIYYSQIVNDFQKGDIAEGYSVSREKKESFPLTVTSAQKNPTAFYLCASSATTGFAPLHFGNGTRLTVT.

This clonotype came up many times. This chain joins TRBV10-2 and TRBJ2-7; the match to TRBD2 covers 8 bases. The CDR3 is 13 amino acids. V trimming: 7 bases; J trimming: 3 bases; junction bases outside the gene matches: 5. CDR1 and CDR2 (germline): WSHSY, SAAADI. The CDR3 region is CASKLTSDYEQYF. The CDR3 nucleotides are TGCGCCAGCAAATTGACTAGCGACTACGAGCAGTACTTC.

Ten or more counts support this clonotype. The chain links TRBV6-6 to TRBJ2-6; a weak D match, TRBD1 (5 bases). The V gene lost 0 bases and the J gene lost 0 bases, with 12 bases spanning the gap. This CDR3 contains 18 residues. Germline V gene data show CDR1 as MNHNY and CDR2 as SVGAGI (reference sequence). CDR3 in DNA: TGTGCCAGCAGTTACTCGGCAGGGTTGGGCTCTGGGGCCAACGTCCTGACTTTC. It encodes CASSYSAGLGSGANVLTF.

In its sample, this clonotype was seen a few times. The genes are TRBV20-1 and TRBJ2-4; the match to TRBD2 covers 8 bases. Germline V gene data show CDR1 as DFQATT and CDR2 as SNEGSKA (reference sequence). V gave up 3 bases and J gave up 9 bases; unmatched junction bases: 13. The CDR3 sequence is 15 residues long. This CDR3 is CSASSLSGSNIIQYF. The DNA of the CDR3 is TGCAGTGCTAGCTCGCTGAGCGGGAGTAATATCATTCAGTACTTC.

This clonotype was observed many times. The chain couples TRBV7-9 to TRBJ2-4; no clear D. This CDR3 is built from 15 residues. V lost 4 bases to trimming and J lost 0 bases, with 10 bases between them. Germline V gives CDR1 SEHNR, CDR2 FQNEAQ (reference sequence). In DNA form, the CDR3 reads TGTGCCAGCAGCTACGGGTCGATAGCCAAAAACATTCAGTACTTC. It codes for CASSYGSIAKNIQYF.

The sample holds a few counts of this clonotype. This sequence joins TRBV10-3 and TRBJ1-3; 8 bases agree with TRBD1. V shed 4 bases, J shed 0 bases, and the junction held 8 bases outside the gene matches. The CDR3 is made up of 17 amino acids. Germline CDR1 is ENHRY and CDR2 is SYGVKD. This CDR3 reads CAISGQGALLSGNTIYF. In DNA, the CDR3 is TGTGCCATCAGTGGGCAGGGGGCCCTCCTCTCTGGAAACACCATATATTTT.

This clonotype was found a few times. This chain joins TRBV11-3 and TRBJ1-6; TRBD1 aligns across 7 bases. This CDR3 region has 14 residues. V shed 3 bases, J shed 6 bases, and the junction held 2 bases outside the gene matches. Germline-derived CDR1 and CDR2 are SGHNT and YENEEA. CDR3: CASSFQGGNSPLHF. As DNA, the CDR3 is TGTGCCAGCAGCTTTCAGGGGGGTAATTCACCCCTCCACTTT.